What follows is one TCR beta chain and its context. The record originates from a study of OX40 agonist ivuxolimab in advanced cancers. Some clones are missing from TCRdb's copy, which holds only in-frame ones; the method was immunoSEQ multiplex PCR. The sample records 40,000 to 50,000 clones, 88% being singletons. Trimming stripped 1 base from V and 6 bases from J, with 7 bases between. This CDR3 comprises 12 residues. Germline lookup yields CDR1 SEHNR and CDR2 FQNEAQ (reference sequence). The receptor was isolated from an adult with an advanced solid tumor such as melanoma, head and neck, liver or kidney cancer. Sequenced here: CD4+ or CD8+ T cells sorted from blood, sampled in a trial of the OX40 agonist ivuxolimab. The chain has TRBV7-9 and TRBJ2-7, with D hard to call. The CDR3 DNA reads as TGTGCCAGCAGCTTAGGGATTGCCGAGCAGTACTTC. As protein: CASSLGIAEQYF.